This T cell receptor (beta chain) was sequenced in a study of blood T cells in healthy people across ages. The germline gives CDR1 MGHRA, CDR2 YSYEKL. This CDR3 has 14 amino acids. Whole-study findings and limits: Observed TCR beta diversity showed a strong correlation with the percentage of naive T cells as measured by flow cytometry.

A second about 7 to 12 cycle PCR used barcoded and J-beta primers. TCRdb independently ran MiXCR on the 5' RACE reads; one entry per CDR3 protein. Of 1.5 million to 2 million distinct CDR3 sequences listed, almost 35% are singletons. This clonotype has just a few counts. Antigen: not known. The junction departs from the called germline gene at one end, perhaps through a read error. The gene calls are TRBV4-1 and TRBJ1-2, with D tentatively TRBD1 (5 bases). The sequencing sample was made of blood. The TCR comes from a woman between 25 and 40 years old in good health. CDR3 amino acids: CASSQTRDGYGCTF. DNA of the CDR3: TGCGCCAGCAGCCAAACCAGGGACGGCTATGGCTGCACCTTC.